This T cell receptor beta chain was sequenced for a study of blood T cell repertoires in COVID-19. At the level of the study: Acute and convalescent COVID-19 specimens originated in the United States, Italy and Spain. PBMCs, B-cell-depleted T cells, or T cells were the source of the cDNA or gDNA that made up the material.

In the authors' workflow: Estimation of nucleated cell counts relied on the amplification of reference gene primers. The data were produced by immunoSEQ multiplex PCR, yet TCRdb's version contains in-frame clones alone and is incomplete. The V and J calls and clone size were taken over from that table, and D and trimming were inferred from the DNA. The sample holds a few hundred thousand clones, 65% to 90% seen once. This CDR3 is built from 16 residues. Germline loops: CDR1 LNHDA, CDR2 SQIVND (reference sequence). V was clipped by 7 bases and J by 6 bases, with 22 bases between them. This sequence joins TRBV19 and TRBJ1-5; D uncertain. Material: peripheral blood. The sequence was obtained from a human donor in a cohort sampled during active COVID-19. The CDR3 protein is CASTLKRRGSGQPQHF. The CDR3 DNA reads as TGTGCCAGTACCCTCAAAAGGAGAGGGTCCGGTCAGCCCCAGCATTTT.